This is a list of T cell receptor beta chains from one sample in a study of T-cell reconstitution after alpha-beta-depleted transplantation in children. TCRdb called the PCR reads again in MiXCR, with one record for every CDR3 protein. Seen here are about 1,000,000 distinct CDR3 sequences, about 29% observed once, and the top ten hold over 25%. This specimen consisted of PBMCs, mostly from graft donor cells, obtained 360 days after TCRalphabeta/CD19-depleted stem cell transplant. These receptors came from a boy under two years old who had a stem cell transplant for SCID, so the T cells may come from the graft donor. Each CDR3 is given with its conserved first and last residue.

J gene	V gene	CDR3 protein
TRBJ2-3	TRBV15	CATSRGGTDTQYF
TRBJ2-3	TRBV7-2	CASSWTTGSTDTQYF
TRBJ1-1	TRBV4-1	CASSQEVTTEAFF
TRBJ1-1	TRBV20-1	CSARGGYEAFF
TRBJ2-1	TRBV28	CASSSLSGGAGNEQFF
TRBJ2-1	TRBV4-2	CASSLGCSDSWYNEQFF
TRBJ2-2	TRBV4-1	CASSQDRVRDRLGTGELFF
TRBJ2-5	TRBV2	CASSRGLAAKTQYF
TRBJ2-2	TRBV5-1	CASSTTGTGAGELFF
TRBJ2-6	TRBV9	CASSVGLGLGISGANVLTF
TRBJ2-5	TRBV20-1	CSASRTSGGASFETQYF
TRBJ2-5	TRBV3-1	CASSPRGPGQETQYF
TRBJ1-1	TRBV2	CASSTQGRDTEAFF
TRBJ1-5	TRBV6-5	CASSWGVGNQPQHF
TRBJ1-6	TRBV20-1	CSASRTGPNSPLHF
TRBJ2-3	TRBV29-1	CSVEEGASNTDTQYF
TRBJ2-1	TRBV12-3/TRBV12-4	CASGIAGGFLGQFF
TRBJ2-3	TRBV5-1	CASSRPLEGTRRDTQYF
TRBJ2-3	TRBV4-1	CASSQTGTRTDTQYF
TRBJ2-5	TRBV20-1	CSARMTGGRETQYF
TRBJ2-4	TRBV18	CASSPYRQENIQYF
TRBJ2-2	TRBV7-8	CASSLRQSRGQGNTGELFF
TRBJ2-5	TRBV7-9	CASSALAGGPETQYF
TRBJ2-7	TRBV5-1	CASSFLHDRGKNGEQYF
TRBJ2-1	TRBV6-5	CASSYFGQGKGRDNEQFF
TRBJ2-7	TRBV6-5	CASSYSTGGGTYEQYF
TRBJ2-1	TRBV20-1	CSAPTSGGALYNEQFF
TRBJ2-2	TRBV5-1	CASSLAVNTGELFF
TRBJ2-3	TRBV20-1	CSARAPAGVDDTQYF
TRBJ1-5	TRBV18	CASSNFGQGDSNQPQHF
TRBJ2-5	TRBV20-1	CSVRRQGKQETQYF
TRBJ2-1	TRBV5-5	CASSLTMAWNEQFF
TRBJ2-1	TRBV5-1	CASSVRVVGPGQPLAGARNEQFF
TRBJ2-7	TRBV10-3	CAIREGTLPYEQYF
TRBJ2-1	TRBV5-1	CASSLGTVDNEQFF
TRBJ2-3	TRBV20-1	CSARLDSVSTDTQYF
TRBJ2-2	TRBV7-8	CASTAWRTGELFF
TRBJ2-1	TRBV29-1	CSVPYLAGGLLSSEKFF
TRBJ2-1	TRBV12-3/TRBV12-4	CASRPGTRIFNEQFF
TRBJ2-7	TRBV12-3/TRBV12-4	CASRMEGSYEQYF
TRBJ2-7	TRBV10-3	CAISEGQYGQYF
TRBJ2-1	TRBV12-3/TRBV12-4	CASRPTSSYNEQFF
TRBJ2-5	TRBV18	CASSLTPPLGASETQYF
TRBJ2-7	TRBV15	CATSPGQDSVYEQYF
TRBJ2-7	TRBV12-3/TRBV12-4	CASSPRGWGPSYEQYF
TRBJ1-1	TRBV11-2	CASSGPGQGEAFF
TRBJ2-1	TRBV7-2	CASSLEGLALYEQFF
TRBJ2-2	TRBV20-1	CSAPIGTGDTGELFF
TRBJ2-7	TRBV12-3/TRBV12-4	CASSLASQFYEQYF
TRBJ1-6	TRBV29-1	CSVAQGSNSPLHF
TRBJ2-7	TRBV11-2	CASSFLSSGGTYEQYF
TRBJ2-3	TRBV11-2	CASSLNYRTSGDTDTQYF